The clone carrying this T cell receptor beta chain was found once. This specimen comes from a study of technical replicates of blood from several donors. This table comes from immunoSEQ multiplex PCR, and its TCRdb copy is limited to in-frame clones, with some not included. The table shows nearly 95,000 clones, with 90% to 96% occurring only once. CDR3 length equals 15 residues. Germline V CDR1 and CDR2: SGHAT, FQNNGV. The junction had 7 bases not matched to a gene; V was cut back by 5 bases and J by 3 bases. The receptor comes from a human donor in good health. The sequencing input was T cells isolated from PBMCs. The V and J genes are TRBV11-2 and TRBJ1-1; 9 nucleotides line up with TRBD1. This CDR3 reads CASSITTGGYTEAFF. The CDR3 bases are TGTGCCAGCAGCATAACGACAGGGGGTTACACTGAAGCTTTCTTT.